The 16 T cell receptor beta chains below were found in one sample sequenced in a study of human T cells and chemical hapten exposure. Time point reported: healthy volunteer bleed at 6 weeks. Unfractionated whole blood was the source of the extracted total RNA. TCRdb ran MiXCR on the RACE reads and lists one entry per CDR3 protein. Of 44,000 or so distinct CDR3 sequences detected, about 4% appear once; the ten largest clones hold 5.6%. The source material was whole blood. The receptors stem from a human donor in good health. Some clones in this sample may be carry-over from other donors' samples.

This clonotype has at least ten counts. This chain uses TRBV28 with TRBJ2-3; D perhaps matches TRBD2 (5 bases). Deletions cut 6 bases from V and 7 bases from J, with 11 bases between. Germline V gene lookup returns CDR1 MDHEN and CDR2 SYDVKM. The CDR3 consists of 12 residues. CDR3 in amino acids: CASSEGRYTQYF. CDR3 coding DNA: TGTGCCAGCAGCGAAGGGAGATATACGCAGTATTTT.

The chain recombines TRBV5-6 with TRBJ1-1; TRBD1 is a possible D gene (5 bases). The CDR3 runs to 14 residues. Germline CDR1 and CDR2: SGHDT and YYEEEE. V lost 4 bases and J lost 1, with 11 bases in between. CDR3 bases: TGTGCCAGCAGCCGGGGGACGGCGAACACTGAAGCTTTCTTT. This codes for CASSRGTANTEAFF.

The table lists this clonotype with many counts. The rearrangement uses TRBV7-9 and TRBJ2-6; no clear D gene. This CDR3 has 18 amino acids. Deletions cut 7 bases from V and 0 bases from J, with 19 bases between. Germline V gene data show CDR1 as SEHNR and CDR2 as FQNEAQ (reference sequence). The CDR3 sequence: CASIQSFSGFSGANVLTF. The CDR3 region has the DNA TGTGCCAGCATCCAAAGCTTTTCCGGGTTCTCTGGGGCCAACGTCCTGACTTTC.

The sample holds many counts of this clonotype. The chain carries TRBV15 and TRBJ2-1, with a possible D match to TRBD2 (6 bases). V dropped 3 bases and J dropped 5 bases, with 20 bases sitting between them. Germline CDR1 and CDR2: LNHNV and YYDKDF (reference sequence). This CDR3 is built from 17 residues. The CDR3 protein is CATSSRRGAGRNNEQFF. CDR3 nucleotide sequence: TGTGCCACCAGCAGTCGACGTGGGGCGGGAAGGAACAATGAGCAGTTCTTC. The full variable domain, rest sourced from reference TRBV15 and TRBJ2-1, is DAMVIQNPRYQVTQFGKPVTLSCSQTLNHNVMYWYQQKSSQAPKLLFHYYDKDFNNEADTPDNFQSRRPNTSFCFLDIRSPGLGDTAMYLCATSSRRGAGRNNEQFFGPGTRLTVL.

The chain uses TRBV28 and TRBJ1-5; perhaps TRBD1 as D (5 bases). Germline assignment: CDR1 MDHEN and CDR2 SYDVKM. Trimming pared 2 bases from V and 6 bases from J, leaving 8 bases between. The CDR3 contains 13 residues. The CDR3 region has the DNA TGTGCCAGCAGTTTACGGGGCAGTCAGCCCCAGCATTTT. It codes for CASSLRGSQPQHF.

The V gene is TRBV20-1, the J gene TRBJ1-2; D may be TRBD1 (5 bases). Trimming took 7 bases from V and 1 from J, leaving 13 bases between them. Germline V CDR1 and CDR2: DFQATT, SNEGSKA (reference sequence). The CDR3 has 13 amino acids. The CDR3 loop is CSVAEGVNYGYTF. In DNA form, the CDR3 reads TGCAGTGTGGCAGAAGGGGTTAACTATGGCTACACCTTC.

This clonotype was found many times. The chain uses TRBV19 and TRBJ1-5, with D hard to call. Trimming took off 6 bases at V and 7 bases at J, with 13 bases between the two ends. The CDR3 totals 13 residues. Germline CDR1 and CDR2: LNHDA and SQIVND (reference sequence). The CDR3 sequence: CASSLGSWQPQHF. The CDR3 DNA is TGTGCCAGTAGCCTGGGGAGTTGGCAGCCCCAGCATTTT. The variable domain in full, with the rest retrieved from reference TRBV19 and TRBJ1-5, is DGGITQSPKYLFRKEGQNVTLSCEQNLNHDAMYWYRQDPGQGLRLIYYSQIVNDFQKGDIAEGYSVSREKKESFPLTVTSAQKNPTAFYLCASSLGSWQPQHFGDGTRLSIL.

This clonotype was found a few times. CDR3 sequence: CASSHTDRGLTGELFF. Here the CDR3 DNA reads TGTGCCAGCAGCCACACGGACAGGGGGCTCACCGGGGAGCTGTTTTTT. The gene calls are TRBV7-9 and TRBJ2-2; 11 bases agree with TRBD1. Germline trimming cut 5 bases from V and 4 bases from J; bases unmatched to any gene: 6. This CDR3 comprises 16 residues. Germline loops: CDR1 SEHNR, CDR2 FQNEAQ (reference sequence). The full variable domain, its missing parts supplied by reference TRBV7-9 and TRBJ2-2, is DTGVSQNPRHKITKRGQNVTFRCDPISEHNRLYWYRQTLGQGPEFLTYFQNEAQLEKSRLLSDRFSAERPKGSFSTLEIQRTEQGDSAMYLCASSHTDRGLTGELFFGEGSRLTVL.

V gene TRBV28 combines with J gene TRBJ1-1; no clear D gene. Germline V gene data show CDR1 as MDHEN and CDR2 as SYDVKM. CDR3 length: 12 amino acids. The ends were cut back, 3 bases at V and 1 base at J, with 3 bases in the middle. CDR3 region: CASSLTNTEAFF. The DNA for the CDR3 is TGTGCCAGCAGTTTGACGAACACTGAAGCTTTCTTT.

Concerning this clonotype: A read error may be the cause here, since a much bigger clone is one base away. This chain connects TRBV28 to TRBJ1-5; TRBD1 agrees at 7 bases. The CDR3 contains 15 residues. Germline V gene sequence: CDR1 MDHEN, CDR2 SYDVKM. Written as DNA, the CDR3 is TGTGCCAGCAGTTTGGAGGGGGCACACAATCAGCTCCAGCATTTT. Protein: CASSLEGAHNQLQHF.

This clonotype was observed many times. This chain joins TRBV11-2 and TRBJ2-2; no clear D. The CDR3 has 13 amino acids. The V end was cut by 4 bases, the J end by 7 bases, with 10 bases between. Per germline, CDR1 SGHAT and CDR2 FQNNGV. The CDR3 here is CASSSDRVGELFF. The CDR3, as DNA: TGTGCCAGCAGCTCCGACCGGGTCGGGGAGCTGTTTTTT.

This clonotype was counted at least ten times. The chain couples TRBV24-1 to TRBJ1-1; a weak D match, TRBD1 (5 bases). The length of the CDR3 is 14 residues. The germline gives CDR1 KGHDR, CDR2 SFDVKD. Trimming stripped 7 bases from V and 2 bases from J, with 13 bases between. For the CDR3, the DNA is TGTGCCACCAGACCCCAGGGATACAACACTGAAGCTTTCTTT. It yields the protein CATRPQGYNTEAFF.

In its sample, this clonotype was seen many times. The chain has TRBV5-1 and TRBJ2-1; D unclear. V lost 0 bases and J 7 bases, leaving 11 bases between the germline ends. CDR3 length: 14 residues. Germline loops: CDR1 SGHRS, CDR2 YFSETQ. CDR3 loop: CASSLGSVKNEQFF. CDR3 in DNA: TGCGCCAGCAGCTTGGGATCCGTGAAGAATGAGCAGTTCTTC.

A few counts support this clonotype. The rearrangement links TRBV28 to TRBJ1-1; possibly TRBD1 for D (5 bases). Between the trimmed V and J ends, which lost 8 bases and 7 bases, there was a span of 14 bases. The CDR3 spans 12 residues. Germline V gene lookup returns CDR1 MDHEN and CDR2 SYDVKM. This chain's CDR3 is CASLLPGFEAFF. CDR3 sequence (DNA): TGTGCCAGCCTATTACCAGGGTTTGAAGCTTTCTTT.

This clonotype was detected ten times or more. The V call is TRBV27, the J call TRBJ2-3; D gene unclear. The CDR3 runs 14 residues. Per germline, CDR1 MNHEY and CDR2 SMNVEV (reference sequence). V lost 5 bases to trimming and J lost 2 bases, with 11 bases between them. The CDR3 DNA sequence: TGTGCCAGCAGTAAAGGGTTGGACACAGATACGCAGTATTTT. This gives the protein CASSKGLDTDTQYF.

The genes are TRBV18 and TRBJ2-5, with a possible D match to TRBD1 (6 bases). Trimming shortened V by 2 bases and J by 2 bases, and 12 bases separated the two germline ends. This CDR3 comprises 15 residues. Germline V gene sequence: CDR1 KGHSH, CDR2 LQKENI. CDR3 nucleotide sequence: TGTGCCAGCTCACCAAAGAGGACAGATCAAGAGACCCAGTACTTC. This gives the protein CASSPKRTDQETQYF.